Ten or more counts support the clone carrying this T cell receptor (beta chain). No patient had received any treatment before thyroid surgery. This CDR3 comprises 19 residues. Germline assignment: CDR1 LNHNV and CDR2 YYDKDF (reference sequence). The junction had 14 bases not matched to a gene; V was cut back by 4 bases and J by 2 bases. In the authors' workflow: Clinicopathological groups supplied CDR3 differences that were used to build a distant-metastasis classifier for papillary thyroid cancer. MiXCR was used by TCRdb to re-call the PCR reads. TCRdb's processing, not the study's, gives the V and J calls here. The sample has 33,000 or so clones; approximately 7.4% are singletons. This sample stems from a study of metastatic and nonmetastatic thyroid tumors.

This TCR was recovered from a female donor with papillary thyroid cancer or a benign thyroid nodule (not recorded which). Some clones in this sample may be carry-over from other donors' samples. Input material: blood. The V call is TRBV15, the J call TRBJ2-7; 13 nucleotides agree with TRBD2. This chain's CDR3 is CATSTDGGLAGWNPYEQYF. The CDR3 region has the DNA TGTGCCACCAGCACCGACGGGGGACTAGCGGGATGGAACCCCTACGAGCAGTACTTC.